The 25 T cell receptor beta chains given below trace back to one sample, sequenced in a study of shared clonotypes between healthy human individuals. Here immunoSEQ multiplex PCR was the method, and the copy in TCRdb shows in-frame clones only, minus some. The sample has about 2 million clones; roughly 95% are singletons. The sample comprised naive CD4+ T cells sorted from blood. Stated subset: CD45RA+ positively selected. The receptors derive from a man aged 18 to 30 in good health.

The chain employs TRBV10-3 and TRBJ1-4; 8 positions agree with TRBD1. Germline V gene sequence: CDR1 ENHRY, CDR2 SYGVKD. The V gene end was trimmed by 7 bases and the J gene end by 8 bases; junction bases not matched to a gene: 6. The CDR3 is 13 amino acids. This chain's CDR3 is CAITRDRFEKLFF. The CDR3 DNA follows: TGTGCCATCACCCGGGACAGGTTCGAAAAACTGTTTTTT.

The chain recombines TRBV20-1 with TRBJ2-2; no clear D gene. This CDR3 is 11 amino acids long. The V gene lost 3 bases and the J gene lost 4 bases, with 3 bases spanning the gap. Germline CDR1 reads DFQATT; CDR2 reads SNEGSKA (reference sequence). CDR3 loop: CSARTTGELFF. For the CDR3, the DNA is TGCAGTGCTAGGACCACCGGGGAGCTGTTTTTT.

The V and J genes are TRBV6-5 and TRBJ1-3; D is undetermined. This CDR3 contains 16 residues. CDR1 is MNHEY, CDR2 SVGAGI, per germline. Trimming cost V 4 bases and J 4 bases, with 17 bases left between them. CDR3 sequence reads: CASSSKTQNAGNTIYF. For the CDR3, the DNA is TGTGCCAGCAGTTCTAAAACTCAAAACGCCGGAAACACCATATATTTT.

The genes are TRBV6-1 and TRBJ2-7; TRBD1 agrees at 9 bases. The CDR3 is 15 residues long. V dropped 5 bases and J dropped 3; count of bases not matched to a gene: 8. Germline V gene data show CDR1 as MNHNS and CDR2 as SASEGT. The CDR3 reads CASSFDRGSFYEQYF. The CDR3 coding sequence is TGTGCCAGCAGTTTTGACAGGGGGTCTTTCTACGAGCAGTACTTC.

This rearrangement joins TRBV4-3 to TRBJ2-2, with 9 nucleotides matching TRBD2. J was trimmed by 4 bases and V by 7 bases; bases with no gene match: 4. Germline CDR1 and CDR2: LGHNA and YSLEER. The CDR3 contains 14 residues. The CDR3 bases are TGCGCCAGCAAGGCTAGCGGGGCCACCGGGGAGCTGTTTTTT. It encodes CASKASGATGELFF.

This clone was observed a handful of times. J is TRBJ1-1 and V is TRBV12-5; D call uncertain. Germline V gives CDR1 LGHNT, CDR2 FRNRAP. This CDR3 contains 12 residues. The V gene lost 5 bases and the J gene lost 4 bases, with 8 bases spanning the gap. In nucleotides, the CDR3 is TGTGCTAGTGGTCCTCTGGGCACTGAAGCTTTCTTT. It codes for CASGPLGTEAFF.

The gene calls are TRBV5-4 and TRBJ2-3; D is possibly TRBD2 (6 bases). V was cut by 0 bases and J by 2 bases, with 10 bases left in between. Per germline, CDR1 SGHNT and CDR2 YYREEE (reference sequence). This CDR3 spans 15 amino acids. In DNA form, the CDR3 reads TGTGCCAGCAGCTTGGGCTCTAGCGCCACAGATACGCAGTATTTT. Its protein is CASSLGSSATDTQYF.

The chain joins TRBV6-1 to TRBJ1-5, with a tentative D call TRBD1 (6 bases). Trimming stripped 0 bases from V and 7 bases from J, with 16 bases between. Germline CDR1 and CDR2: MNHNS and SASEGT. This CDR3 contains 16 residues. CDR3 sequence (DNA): TGTGCCAGCAGTGAAGCCCTATGGAGGGGGACACAGCCCCAGCATTTT. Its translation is CASSEALWRGTQPQHF.

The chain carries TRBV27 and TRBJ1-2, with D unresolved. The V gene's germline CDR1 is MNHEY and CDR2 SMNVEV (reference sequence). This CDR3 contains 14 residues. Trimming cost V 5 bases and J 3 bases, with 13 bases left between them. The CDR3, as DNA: TGTGCCAGCAGTCCCAAGGGAAACTACTATGGCTACACCTTC. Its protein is CASSPKGNYYGYTF.

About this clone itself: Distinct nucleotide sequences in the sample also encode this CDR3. CDR3 in amino acids: CASSRTSGGAETQYF. The CDR3 nucleotides read TGCGCCAGCAGCAGGACTAGCGGGGGGGCGGAGACCCAGTACTTC. The V call is TRBV5-1, the J call TRBJ2-5; TRBD2 matches 15 bases. The CDR3 length is 15 residues. CDR1 and CDR2 (germline): SGHRS, YFSETQ. The J segment lost 5 bases and the V segment lost 4 bases, leaving 3 bases of the junction unmatched.

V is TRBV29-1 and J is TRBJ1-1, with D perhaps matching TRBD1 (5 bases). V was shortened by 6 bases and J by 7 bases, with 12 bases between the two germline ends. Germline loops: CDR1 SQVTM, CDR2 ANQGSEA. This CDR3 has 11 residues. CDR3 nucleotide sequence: TGCAGCGTAGAAACAGGAGGTGAAGCTTTCTTT. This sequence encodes CSVETGGEAFF.

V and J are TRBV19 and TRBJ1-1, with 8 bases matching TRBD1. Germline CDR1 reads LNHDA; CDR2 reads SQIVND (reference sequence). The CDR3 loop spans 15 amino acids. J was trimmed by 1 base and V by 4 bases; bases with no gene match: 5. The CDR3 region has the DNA TGTGCCAGTAGTAAACAGGGGGTAGGGAACACTGAAGCTTTCTTT. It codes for CASSKQGVGNTEAFF.

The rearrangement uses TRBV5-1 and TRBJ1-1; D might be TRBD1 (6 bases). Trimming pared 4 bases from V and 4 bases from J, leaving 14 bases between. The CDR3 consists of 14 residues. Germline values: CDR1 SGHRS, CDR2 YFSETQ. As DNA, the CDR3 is TGCGCCAGCAGCACCGAGGGGGGTTTCACTGAAGCTTTCTTT. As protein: CASSTEGGFTEAFF.

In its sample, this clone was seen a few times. CDR3 protein: CASSARQGANTGELFF. CDR3 sequence (DNA): TGTGCCAGCAGCGCCCGACAGGGGGCGAACACCGGGGAGCTGTTTTTT. This chain connects TRBV13 to TRBJ2-2; 9 positions match TRBD1. V shed 5 bases, J shed 0 bases, and the junction held 4 bases outside the gene matches. CDR1 and CDR2 (germline): PRHDT, FYEKMQ (reference sequence). This CDR3 is 16 amino acids long.

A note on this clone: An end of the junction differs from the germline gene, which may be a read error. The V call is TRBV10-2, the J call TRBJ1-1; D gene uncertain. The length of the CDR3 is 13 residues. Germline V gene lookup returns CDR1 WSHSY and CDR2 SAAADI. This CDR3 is CASTEPGNTEAFF. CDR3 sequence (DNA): TGCGCCAGCACTGAGCCAGGGAACACTGAAGCTTTCTTT.

CDR3 DNA: TGTGCCTGGGCCGTACTAGCGGGGACCGGGGAGCTGTTTTTT. Translated: CAWAVLAGTGELFF. The chain carries TRBV30 and TRBJ2-2; 10 bases are a match to TRBD2. The CDR3 spans 14 residues. V shed 5 bases and J 5 bases; nucleotides not matched to a gene: 5. CDR1 is GTSNPN and CDR2 is SVGIG in the germline V gene (reference sequence).

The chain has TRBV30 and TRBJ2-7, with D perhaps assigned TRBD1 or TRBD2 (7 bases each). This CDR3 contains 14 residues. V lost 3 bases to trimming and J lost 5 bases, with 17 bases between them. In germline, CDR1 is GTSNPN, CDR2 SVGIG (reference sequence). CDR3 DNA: TGTGCCTGGAGCGTGGGGAGGGGGCGTAACGAGCAGTACTTC. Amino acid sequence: CAWSVGRGRNEQYF.

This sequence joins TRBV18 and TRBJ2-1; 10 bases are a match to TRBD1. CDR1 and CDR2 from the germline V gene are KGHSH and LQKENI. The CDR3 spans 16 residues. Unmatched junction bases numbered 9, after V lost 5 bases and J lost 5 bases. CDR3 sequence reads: CASSSSPGQGNNEQFF. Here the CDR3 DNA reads TGTGCCAGCTCATCCTCTCCGGGACAGGGGAACAATGAGCAGTTCTTC.

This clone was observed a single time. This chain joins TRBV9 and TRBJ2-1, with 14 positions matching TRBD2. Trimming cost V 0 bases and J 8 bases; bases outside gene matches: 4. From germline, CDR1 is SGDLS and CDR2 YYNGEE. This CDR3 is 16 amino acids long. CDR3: CASSVGLAGGPHEQFF. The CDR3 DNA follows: TGTGCCAGCAGCGTAGGACTAGCGGGGGGGCCGCATGAGCAGTTCTTC. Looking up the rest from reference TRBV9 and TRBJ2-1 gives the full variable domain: DSGVTQTPKHLITATGQRVTLRCSPRSGDLSVYWYQQSLDQGLQFLIQYYNGEERAKGNILERFSAQQFPDLHSELNLSSLELGDSALYFCASSVGLAGGPHEQFFGPGTRLTVL.

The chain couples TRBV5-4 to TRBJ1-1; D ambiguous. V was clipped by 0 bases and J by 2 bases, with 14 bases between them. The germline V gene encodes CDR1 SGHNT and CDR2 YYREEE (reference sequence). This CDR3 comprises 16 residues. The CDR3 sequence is CASSLELTRGNTEAFF. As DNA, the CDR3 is TGTGCCAGCAGCTTGGAGTTGACTAGAGGAAACACTGAAGCTTTCTTT.

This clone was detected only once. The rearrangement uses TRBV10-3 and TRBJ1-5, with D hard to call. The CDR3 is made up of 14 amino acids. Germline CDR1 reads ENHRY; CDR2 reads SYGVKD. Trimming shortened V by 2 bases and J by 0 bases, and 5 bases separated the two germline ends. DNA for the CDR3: TGTGCCATCAGTGAGAGCTATAGCAATCAGCCCCAGCATTTT. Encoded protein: CAISESYSNQPQHF.

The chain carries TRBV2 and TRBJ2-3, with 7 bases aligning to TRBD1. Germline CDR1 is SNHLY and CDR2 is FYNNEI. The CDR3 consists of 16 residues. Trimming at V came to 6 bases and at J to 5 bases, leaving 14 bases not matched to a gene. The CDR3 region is CASRRDRTNIRDTQYF. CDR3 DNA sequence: TGTGCCAGCAGAAGGGACAGAACTAATATAAGAGATACGCAGTATTTT.

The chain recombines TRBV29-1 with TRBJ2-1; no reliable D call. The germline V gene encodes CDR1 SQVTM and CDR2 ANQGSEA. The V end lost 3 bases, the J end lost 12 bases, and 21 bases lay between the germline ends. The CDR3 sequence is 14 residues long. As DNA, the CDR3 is TGCAGCGTTGACCCGTCCCTAACCAACTCATTGCAGTTCTTC. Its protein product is CSVDPSLTNSLQFF.

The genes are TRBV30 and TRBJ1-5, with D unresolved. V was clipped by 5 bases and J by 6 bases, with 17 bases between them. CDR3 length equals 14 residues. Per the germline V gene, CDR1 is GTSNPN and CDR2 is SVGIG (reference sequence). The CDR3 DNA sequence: TGTGCCTGGGATCAAGGACGGTCCGGTCAGCCCCAGCATTTT. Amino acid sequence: CAWDQGRSGQPQHF. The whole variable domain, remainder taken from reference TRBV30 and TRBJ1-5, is SQTIHQWPATLVQPVGSPLSLECTVEGTSNPNLYWYRQAAGRGLQLLFYSVGIGQISSEVPQNLSASRPQDRQFILSSKKLLLSDSGFYLCAWDQGRSGQPQHFGDGTRLSIL.

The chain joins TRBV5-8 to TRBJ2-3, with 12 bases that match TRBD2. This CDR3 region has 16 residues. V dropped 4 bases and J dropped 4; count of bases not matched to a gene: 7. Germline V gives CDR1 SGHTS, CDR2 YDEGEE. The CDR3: CASSPILAGGPDTQYF. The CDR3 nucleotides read TGTGCCAGCAGCCCAATCCTAGCGGGAGGGCCAGATACGCAGTATTTT.